This section outlines one T cell receptor (beta chain) sequence together with its context. No antigen is known for it. Every sorted population was more than 95% pure. The length of the CDR3 is 16 residues. V gave up 0 bases and J gave up 4 bases, with 16 bases separating them. Germline-derived CDR1 and CDR2 are LGHNA and YSLEER. These data are taken from a study of beta chain features in type 1 diabetes. Points from the study as a whole: All four CD4+ subsets from Type 1 diabetes patients carried moderately but significantly shorter TCRB CDR3s.

Expressed TCRB transcripts were sequenced, since all the RNA that had been isolated was reverse transcribed. Repertoires were generated with immunoSEQ multiplex PCR, while TCRdb's copy carries only in-frame clones and drops some. The top ten clones hold about 0.025% of a sample with under 900,000 clones, roughly a sixth of them seen once. The chain carries TRBV4-3 and TRBJ2-7; tentatively, D is TRBD1 (5 bases). The clonotype comes from a woman under 30 in good health. The sample taken for sequencing was naive CD4+ T cells from blood. The CDR3 reads CASSQDPTGRLYEQYF. For the CDR3, the DNA is TGCGCCAGCAGCCAAGATCCTACAGGTCGGCTGTACGAGCAGTACTTC.